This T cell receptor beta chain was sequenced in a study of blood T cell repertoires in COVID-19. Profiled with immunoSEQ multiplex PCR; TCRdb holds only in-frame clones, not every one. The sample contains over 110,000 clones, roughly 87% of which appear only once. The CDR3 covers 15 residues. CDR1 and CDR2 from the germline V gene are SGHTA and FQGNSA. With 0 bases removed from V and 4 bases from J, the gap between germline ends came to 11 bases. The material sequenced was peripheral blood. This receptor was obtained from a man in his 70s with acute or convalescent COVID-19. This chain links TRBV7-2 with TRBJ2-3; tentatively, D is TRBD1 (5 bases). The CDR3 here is CASSLARLGADTQYF. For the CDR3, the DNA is TGTGCCAGCAGCTTAGCTCGGCTAGGGGCAGATACGCAGTATTTT.